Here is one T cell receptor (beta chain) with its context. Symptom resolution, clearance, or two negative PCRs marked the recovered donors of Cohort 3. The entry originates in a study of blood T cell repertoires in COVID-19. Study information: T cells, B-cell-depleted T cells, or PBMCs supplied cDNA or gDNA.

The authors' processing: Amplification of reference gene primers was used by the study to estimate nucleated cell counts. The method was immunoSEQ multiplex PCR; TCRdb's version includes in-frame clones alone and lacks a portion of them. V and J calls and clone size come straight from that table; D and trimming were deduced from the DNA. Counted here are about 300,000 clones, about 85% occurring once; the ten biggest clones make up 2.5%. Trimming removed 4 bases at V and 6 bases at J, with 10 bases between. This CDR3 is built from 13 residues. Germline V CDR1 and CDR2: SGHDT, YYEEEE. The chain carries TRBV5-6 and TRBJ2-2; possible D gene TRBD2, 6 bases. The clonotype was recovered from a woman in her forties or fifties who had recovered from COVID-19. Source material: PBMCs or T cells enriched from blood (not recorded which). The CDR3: CASSIGGSGELFF. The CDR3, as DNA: TGTGCCAGCAGCATAGGAGGGTCCGGGGAGCTGTTTTTT. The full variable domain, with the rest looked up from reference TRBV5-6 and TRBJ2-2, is DAGVTQSPTHLIKTRGQQVTLRCSPKSGHDTVSWYQQALGQGPQFIFQYYEEEERQRGNFPDRFSGHQFPNYSSELNVNALLLGDSALYLCASSIGGSGELFFGEGSRLTVL.